Below are 21 T cell receptor beta chains sequenced from a single sample in a study of control samples from healthy donors and cancer patients. Clones were read by immunoSEQ multiplex PCR, and TCRdb kept only the in-frame ones, dropping some. The sample contains tens of thousands of clones, around 90% of which appear only once. The sample taken for sequencing was PBMCs. These receptors were collected from a man between 25 and 39 years old with colorectal cancer.

The chain has TRBV7-9 and TRBJ2-3; D could derive from TRBD1 or TRBD2 (6 bases each). Deletions cut 4 bases from V and 0 bases from J, with 17 bases between. This CDR3 region has 17 residues. Germline CDR1 is SEHNR and CDR2 is FQNEAQ (reference sequence). CDR3 protein: CASSSPGGGFSTDTQYF. CDR3 DNA sequence: TGTGCCAGCAGCTCCCCCGGGGGCGGATTTAGCACAGATACGCAGTATTTT.

The chain joins TRBV6-5 to TRBJ1-5, with a tentative D call TRBD1 (5 bases). Germline CDR1 and CDR2: MNHEY and SVGAGI. The CDR3 extends over 14 amino acids. V gave up 6 bases and J gave up 5 bases, with 14 bases separating them. This chain's CDR3 is CASRGGNWDQPQHF. Here the CDR3 DNA reads TGTGCCAGCAGGGGGGGTAATTGGGATCAGCCCCAGCATTTT.

The rearrangement links TRBV6-2 or TRBV6-3 to TRBJ2-1; D perhaps matches TRBD2 (6 bases). Per the germline V gene, CDR1 is MNHEY and CDR2 is SVGEGT. The CDR3 has 16 residues. Deletions cut 6 bases from V and 5 bases from J, with 20 bases between. DNA of the CDR3: TGTGCCAGCAGCTCGGCCGGGCGGGGACGAAACAATGAGCAGTTCTTC. Protein product: CASSSAGRGRNNEQFF.

The rearrangement joins TRBV19 to TRBJ2-5; a weak D match, TRBD2 (5 bases). CDR1 is LNHDA and CDR2 is SQIVND in the germline V gene (reference sequence). CDR3 size: 15 residues. V lost 0 bases to trimming and J lost 3 bases, with 11 bases between them. CDR3 amino acids: CASSIDRWEKETQYF. CDR3 coding DNA: TGTGCCAGTAGTATAGATCGTTGGGAGAAAGAGACCCAGTACTTC.

The table lists this clone with a count of one. The chain joins TRBV9 to TRBJ2-2, with D perhaps given as TRBD1 or TRBD2 (5 bases each). CDR1 is SGDLS and CDR2 is YYNGEE in the germline V gene. V was clipped by 1 base and J by 2 bases, with 9 bases between them. The CDR3 is made up of 15 amino acids. The CDR3 DNA reads as TGTGCCAGCAGCGTAAGTGGGGGTAACACCGGGGAGCTGTTTTTT. Translated: CASSVSGGNTGELFF.

The rearrangement uses TRBV6-2 or TRBV6-3 and TRBJ2-7; 7 bases match TRBD2. The CDR3 has 14 residues. V was clipped by 6 bases and J by 1 base; unmatched bases: 6. The germline gives CDR1 MNHEY, CDR2 SVGEGT. CDR3 DNA sequence: TGTGCCAGCAGCACGGGGAGGGCTTCCTACGAGCAGTACGTC. Amino acids: CASSTGRASYEQYV.

This clone was observed a single time. This chain uses TRBV9 with TRBJ2-3, with TRBD2 identical over 10 bases. The junction had 7 bases not matched to a gene; V was cut back by 3 bases and J by 3 bases. The CDR3 is made up of 16 amino acids. Germline assignment: CDR1 SGDLS and CDR2 YYNGEE. The CDR3 nucleotides are TGTGCCAGCAGCGCCTGGACTAGCGGAACTACAGATACGCAGTATTTT. This encodes CASSAWTSGTTDTQYF. The variable domain in full, with the rest retrieved from reference TRBV9 and TRBJ2-3, is DSGVTQTPKHLITATGQRVTLRCSPRSGDLSVYWYQQSLDQGLQFLIQYYNGEERAKGNILERFSAQQFPDLHSELNLSSLELGDSALYFCASSAWTSGTTDTQYFGPGTRLTVL.

The V call is TRBV18, the J call TRBJ2-2; 8 bases fit TRBD2. After removal of 3 bases from V and 1 base from J, the junction contained 4 bases not matched to a gene. CDR3 length equals 16 residues. Germline loops: CDR1 KGHSH, CDR2 LQKENI. The CDR3 protein is CASSPSGGKNTGELFF. CDR3 bases: TGTGCCAGCTCACCGAGCGGGGGAAAGAACACCGGGGAGCTGTTTTTT.

This chain joins TRBV6-5 and TRBJ1-5, with D maybe TRBD1 (5 bases). The CDR3 extends over 14 amino acids. Between the trimmed V and J ends, which lost 2 bases and 6 bases, there was a span of 11 bases. CDR1 and CDR2 from the germline V gene are MNHEY and SVGAGI. The CDR3 nucleotides are TGTGCCAGCAGTTACGCGCAGGGTAGTCAGCCCCAGCATTTT. It encodes CASSYAQGSQPQHF.

The genes are TRBV9 and TRBJ2-3; D tentatively reads TRBD1 or TRBD2 (6 bases each). The CDR3 has 16 amino acids. Germline assignment: CDR1 SGDLS and CDR2 YYNGEE. V was cut by 4 bases and J by 3 bases, with 18 bases left in between. The CDR3, as DNA: TGTGCCAGCAGCCACAGGGTGGAGGGATTGACAGATACGCAGTATTTT. Protein sequence: CASSHRVEGLTDTQYF. Using reference TRBV9 and TRBJ2-3 for the parts outside the CDR3, the full variable domain is DSGVTQTPKHLITATGQRVTLRCSPRSGDLSVYWYQQSLDQGLQFLIQYYNGEERAKGNILERFSAQQFPDLHSELNLSSLELGDSALYFCASSHRVEGLTDTQYFGPGTRLTVL.

The chain links TRBV6-5 to TRBJ2-7; the D gene could be TRBD1 or TRBD2 (6 bases each). Deletions cut 7 bases from V and 5 bases from J, with 9 bases between. CDR1 MNHEY and CDR2 SVGAGI come from the germline V gene. The CDR3 loop spans 11 amino acids. In DNA, the CDR3 is TGTGCCAGCACTGGGGGGCACGAGCAGTACGTC. Its protein is CASTGGHEQYV.

This chain connects TRBV6-6 to TRBJ1-1; 10 positions agree with TRBD1. The V segment lost 5 bases and the J segment 2 bases; nucleotides outside the gene matches: 11. Germline CDR1 is MNHNY and CDR2 is SVGAGI (reference sequence). This CDR3 comprises 17 residues. The CDR3 DNA reads as TGTGCCAGCAGTCCAAACCTGAGGACAGGGGGAAACACTGAAGCTTTCTTT. This encodes CASSPNLRTGGNTEAFF.

J is TRBJ2-1 and V is TRBV4-3; either TRBD1 or TRBD2 may supply D (5 bases each). This CDR3 contains 18 residues. Germline values: CDR1 LGHNA, CDR2 YSLEER. With 3 bases removed from V and 4 bases from J, the gap between germline ends came to 22 bases. The CDR3 DNA reads TGCGCCAGCAGCCACTCCCCGGGGCCAGGCCAATTTTACAATGAGCAGTTCTTC. This encodes CASSHSPGPGQFYNEQFF.

CDR3 region: CASSPEGGRSYNEQFF. CDR3 sequence (DNA): TGTGCCAGCAGCCCCGAGGGAGGGAGAAGCTACAATGAGCAGTTCTTC. The chain combines TRBV9 with TRBJ2-1, with 7 nucleotides matching TRBD2. Per the germline V gene, CDR1 is SGDLS and CDR2 is YYNGEE. CDR3 length equals 16 residues. V lost 4 bases to trimming and J lost 3 bases; unmatched junction nucleotides: 10.

The rearrangement joins TRBV7-9 to TRBJ1-5, with 7 bases identical to TRBD1. J lost 1 base, V lost 7 bases, and 4 bases had no gene match. The length of the CDR3 is 14 residues. The germline V gene encodes CDR1 SEHNR and CDR2 FQNEAQ (reference sequence). The CDR3 DNA reads as TGTGCCAGCACCACGACAGGGAGCAATCAGCCCCAGCATTTT. As protein: CASTTTGSNQPQHF. Using reference TRBV7-9 and TRBJ1-5 for the parts outside the CDR3, the full variable domain is DTGVSQNPRHKITKRGQNVTFRCDPISEHNRLYWYRQTLGQGPEFLTYFQNEAQLEKSRLLSDRFSAERPKGSFSTLEIQRTEQGDSAMYLCASTTTGSNQPQHFGDGTRLSIL.

This chain uses TRBV11-2 with TRBJ1-3, with D hard to call. Trimming shortened V by 2 bases and J by 8 bases, and 13 bases separated the two germline ends. The CDR3 length is 14 residues. Germline-derived CDR1 and CDR2 are SGHAT and FQNNGV. The chain's CDR3 is CASSLNQNRDTIYF. CDR3 coding DNA: TGTGCCAGCAGCTTAAATCAGAACCGGGACACCATATATTTT.

This clone was recorded only once. V gene TRBV4-3 combines with J gene TRBJ2-1, with D perhaps TRBD1 or TRBD2 (6 bases each). Trimming stripped 3 bases from V and 8 bases from J, with 11 bases between. Germline CDR1 LGHNA, CDR2 YSLEER. The CDR3 is 13 amino acids. Here the CDR3 reads CASSQSRGDEQFF. DNA of the CDR3: TGCGCCAGCAGCCAGAGTAGGGGGGATGAGCAGTTCTTC.

The genes are TRBV19 and TRBJ1-2, with a possible D match to TRBD1 (6 bases). The CDR3 sequence is 13 residues long. V lost 5 bases, J lost 4 bases, and 11 bases lay in between. Germline V CDR1 and CDR2: LNHDA, SQIVND (reference sequence). The CDR3 here is CASSGQNTYGYTF. Here the CDR3 DNA reads TGTGCCAGTAGTGGACAGAACACCTATGGCTACACCTTC.

The chain has TRBV6-2 or TRBV6-3 and TRBJ2-2; a possible D gene is TRBD1 (6 bases). The CDR3 runs to 18 residues. Trimming removed 2 bases from V and 6 bases from J, with 22 bases in between. Germline V CDR1 and CDR2: MNHEY, SVGEGT. For the CDR3, the DNA is TGTGCCAGCAGTTACCCCTCACAGGGAAAGGGGTGGTCCGGGGAGCTGTTTTTT. Translation gives CASSYPSQGKGWSGELFF.

In this sample, this clone turned up a few times. The chain combines TRBV6-5 with TRBJ1-6; 7 nucleotides agree with TRBD1. Germline V gene sequence: CDR1 MNHEY, CDR2 SVGAGI. The CDR3 totals 13 residues. Trimming took 6 bases from V and 14 from J; bases not matched to a gene: 10. The CDR3 sequence is CASSQGVLLTLHF. The CDR3 DNA follows: TGTGCCAGCAGCCAGGGGGTCCTCCTCACCCTCCACTTT.

The J gene is TRBJ1-2, the V gene TRBV2; the D is unclear. The CDR3 covers 13 residues. V lost 4 bases and J lost 5, with 11 bases in between. The germline gives CDR1 SNHLY, CDR2 FYNNEI. CDR3 protein: CASSGRTAYGYTF. The CDR3 coding sequence is TGTGCCAGCAGTGGGAGGACGGCTTATGGCTACACCTTC. Complete variable domain (other parts from reference TRBV2 and TRBJ1-2): EPEVTQTPSHQVTQMGQEVILRCVPISNHLYFYWYRQILGQKVEFLVSFYNNEISEKSEIFDDQFSVERPDGSNFTLKIRSTKLEDSAMYFCASSGRTAYGYTFGSGTRLTVV.